One and the same sample provided the 32 T cell receptor beta chains below, sequenced in a study of shared clonotypes between healthy human individuals. Using immunoSEQ multiplex PCR, the repertoire was profiled, and TCRdb retains in-frame clones only, with some absent. Here the sample spans 2,100,000 or so clones, 95% being singletons. The sequenced sample was naive CD4+ T cells sorted from blood. Regarding subset: CD45RA+ positively selected. These receptors all stem from a man between 18 and 35 years old in good health.

The rearrangement uses TRBV5-6 and TRBJ2-6; D remains ambiguous. Trimming shortened V by 2 bases and J by 0 bases, and 12 bases separated the two germline ends. This CDR3 region has 17 residues. Germline-derived CDR1 and CDR2 are SGHDT and YYEEEE. The CDR3 loop reads CASSLGPGTSGANVLTF. CDR3 sequence (DNA): TGTGCCAGCAGCTTAGGGCCAGGAACCTCTGGGGCCAACGTCCTGACTTTC.

About this clone itself: Other DNA variants within this sample encode the same CDR3. The chain employs TRBV19 and TRBJ2-1; no clear D. V was clipped by 5 bases and J by 3 bases, with 2 bases between them. The CDR3 runs to 11 residues. Germline CDR1 LNHDA, CDR2 SQIVND (reference sequence). For the CDR3, the DNA is TGTGCCAGTAGTCTCTACAATGAGCAGTTCTTC. It specifies CASSLYNEQFF. The full variable domain, its missing parts supplied by reference TRBV19 and TRBJ2-1, is DGGITQSPKYLFRKEGQNVTLSCEQNLNHDAMYWYRQDPGQGLRLIYYSQIVNDFQKGDIAEGYSVSREKKESFPLTVTSAQKNPTAFYLCASSLYNEQFFGPGTRLTVL.

The chain couples TRBV6-5 to TRBJ1-5; no reliable D call. The CDR3 has 13 residues. The germline gives CDR1 MNHEY, CDR2 SVGAGI. Trimming took off 2 bases at V and 3 bases at J, with 5 bases between the two ends. The CDR3 nucleotides are TGTGCCAGCAGTTACGACCTCAATCAGCCCCAGCATTTT. It is translated as CASSYDLNQPQHF.

The chain has TRBV25-1 and TRBJ2-5; 11 positions agree with TRBD2. CDR1 and CDR2 (germline): MGHDK, SYGVNS. The junction had 4 bases not matched to a gene; V was cut back by 4 bases and J by 3 bases. This CDR3 has 15 residues. The CDR3 DNA reads as TGTGCCAGCAGTGCTTCACTAGCGGGGGAAGAGACCCAGTACTTC. As protein: CASSASLAGEETQYF.

The CDR3 spells CASTGTGIYEQYF. The DNA for the CDR3 is TGTGCCAGCACCGGGACAGGGATATACGAGCAGTACTTC. The V and J genes are TRBV2 and TRBJ2-7; 9 positions agree with TRBD1. V shed 7 bases, J shed 4 bases, and the junction held 5 bases outside the gene matches. Germline V CDR1 and CDR2: SNHLY, FYNNEI. The CDR3 consists of 13 residues. The variable domain in full, with the rest retrieved from reference TRBV2 and TRBJ2-7, is EPEVTQTPSHQVTQMGQEVILRCVPISNHLYFYWYRQILGQKVEFLVSFYNNEISEKSEIFDDQFSVERPDGSNFTLKIRSTKLEDSAMYFCASTGTGIYEQYFGPGTRLTVT.

This chain joins TRBV11-2 and TRBJ2-7, with D tentatively TRBD1 (6 bases). The ends were cut back, 0 bases at V and 4 bases at J, with 13 bases in the middle. The length of the CDR3 is 15 residues. CDR1 and CDR2 (germline): SGHAT, FQNNGV. The DNA of the CDR3 is TGTGCCAGCAGCTTAGAGCCGGGACAAAATTACGAGCAGTACTTC. Translated: CASSLEPGQNYEQYF.

The chain couples TRBV18 to TRBJ1-3, with TRBD1 identical over 7 bases. With V trimmed by 5 bases and J by 0 bases, 4 bases remained unmatched. CDR3 length equals 15 residues. Germline V lookup: CDR1 KGHSH, CDR2 LQKENI. In DNA, the CDR3 is TGTGCCAGCTCAGCCGCAGGGGGCTCTGGAAACACCATATATTTT. It is translated as CASSAAGGSGNTIYF.

This rearrangement joins TRBV13 to TRBJ2-7; D is uncertain. The CDR3 has 14 residues. Trimming took off 2 bases at V and 2 bases at J, with 10 bases between the two ends. Germline values: CDR1 PRHDT, CDR2 FYEKMQ (reference sequence). The CDR3 loop reads CASSLTRATYEQYF. CDR3 coding DNA: TGTGCCAGCAGCTTAACACGGGCAACCTACGAGCAGTACTTC.

The chain employs TRBV28 and TRBJ1-2, with a possible D match to TRBD1 (6 bases). Germline-derived CDR1 and CDR2 are MDHEN and SYDVKM. V was pared by 2 bases and J by 4 bases, with 11 bases between. The CDR3 is made up of 14 amino acids. The chain's CDR3 is CASSLGGQIYGYTF. The CDR3 nucleotides read TGTGCCAGCAGTTTAGGGGGGCAGATCTATGGCTACACCTTC.

V usage is TRBV15 and J usage is TRBJ1-3; possible D gene TRBD1, 5 bases. Germline CDR1 reads LNHNV; CDR2 reads YYDKDF (reference sequence). This CDR3 region has 16 residues. V was trimmed by 1 base and J by 0 bases, leaving 10 bases between them. The CDR3 bases are TGTGCCACCAGCAGAGGACAGCCCTTCTCTGGAAACACCATATATTTT. Translating it yields CATSRGQPFSGNTIYF.

The chain has TRBV5-1 and TRBJ2-7; TRBD1 aligns across 7 bases. With 3 bases clipped from V and 6 bases from J, the junction kept 3 bases outside the gene matches. The CDR3 has 12 amino acids. The germline V gene has CDR1 SGHRS and CDR2 YFSETQ. CDR3 residues: CASSSDRVEQYF. In nucleotides, the CDR3 is TGCGCCAGCAGCTCCGACAGGGTCGAGCAGTACTTC.

The chain combines TRBV9 with TRBJ1-5; 7 nucleotides line up with TRBD1. Per the germline V gene, CDR1 is SGDLS and CDR2 is YYNGEE. The ends lost 0 bases at V and 5 bases at J; junction bases unmatched: 5. The CDR3 totals 15 residues. This CDR3 is CASSVGQGDDQPQHF. In DNA form, the CDR3 reads TGTGCCAGCAGCGTAGGTCAGGGGGACGATCAGCCCCAGCATTTT.

V usage is TRBV7-2 and J usage is TRBJ2-5; 8 bases match TRBD2. Trimming cost V 1 base and J 5 bases; bases outside gene matches: 12. The CDR3 consists of 17 residues. From germline, CDR1 is SGHTA and CDR2 FQGNSA. CDR3 nucleotides: TGTGCCAGCAGCTTAGACCCGGGACTAGGATCTGGGGAGACCCAGTACTTC. This gives the protein CASSLDPGLGSGETQYF.

The chain links TRBV27 to TRBJ1-5; 7 bases are shared with TRBD1. The CDR3 runs to 16 residues. Trimming took 3 bases from V and 0 from J; bases not matched to a gene: 5. The germline V gene encodes CDR1 MNHEY and CDR2 SMNVEV (reference sequence). The CDR3 is CASSFDRVNSNQPQHF. The CDR3, as DNA: TGTGCCAGCAGTTTCGACAGGGTAAATAGCAATCAGCCCCAGCATTTT.

The chain links TRBV4-1 to TRBJ1-6; 7 bases fit TRBD1. The CDR3 length is 15 residues. Germline CDR1 and CDR2: MGHRA and YSYEKL. Losses at the gene ends were 5 bases for V and 6 bases for J; bases not matched to a gene: 7. CDR3 nucleotides: TGCGCCAGCAGCGTAGGGGGCGCGGTTAATTCACCCCTCCACTTT. Protein: CASSVGGAVNSPLHF.

The CDR3 reads CASGGPAGVSSYNEQFF. Written as DNA, the CDR3 is TGTGCCAGCGGGGGCCCCGCCGGGGTCAGCTCCTACAATGAGCAGTTCTTC. The V gene is TRBV7-9, the J gene TRBJ2-1; tentative D call: TRBD1 (6 bases). V was cut by 8 bases and J by 0 bases, with 20 bases left in between. The CDR3 consists of 17 residues. The germline gives CDR1 SEHNR, CDR2 FQNEAQ (reference sequence).

A note on this clone: A junction boundary mismatches the germline segment, possibly from a read error. The chain is built from TRBV11-2 and TRBJ2-1; 8 positions agree with TRBD2. Germline V gene sequence: CDR1 SGHAT, CDR2 FQNNGV. CDR3 length: 14 amino acids. CDR3 sequence reads: CASSIESVGLGQFF. Here the CDR3 DNA reads TGTGCCAGCAGCATAGAATCCGTGGGACTAGGCCAGTTCTTC.

The chain recombines TRBV7-2 with TRBJ2-1, with D maybe TRBD2 (6 bases). The germline V and J ends were trimmed by 4 bases and 4 bases, with 11 bases remaining between them. CDR1 is SGHTA, CDR2 FQGNSA, per germline. The CDR3 runs to 14 residues. The CDR3 sequence is CASSSAGTYNEQFF. The DNA of the CDR3 is TGTGCCAGCAGCTCAGCGGGTACGTACAATGAGCAGTTCTTC.

The chain links TRBV29-1 to TRBJ1-1, with a possible D match to TRBD1 (6 bases). There are 13 residues in the CDR3. Trimming pared 7 bases from V and 4 bases from J, leaving 16 bases between. Germline V lookup: CDR1 SQVTM, CDR2 ANQGSEA. DNA of the CDR3: TGCAGCGCCGTACAGGGATATAGCACTGAAGCTTTCTTT. Translated: CSAVQGYSTEAFF.

Note on this clone: Other DNA sequences within the sample encode an identical CDR3. This chain's CDR3 is CAISAGGDEQFF. DNA of the CDR3: TGTGCCATCAGTGCAGGGGGGGATGAGCAGTTCTTC. The chain has TRBV10-3 and TRBJ2-1; D may match TRBD1 or TRBD2 (7 bases each). Germline V gives CDR1 ENHRY, CDR2 SYGVKD. This CDR3 comprises 12 residues. Trimming pared 4 bases from V and 8 bases from J, leaving 9 bases between.

The CDR3 here is CASSLGTIQHPKIYNSPLHF. For the CDR3, the DNA is TGTGCCAGCAGCCTTGGGACGATCCAACACCCGAAAATCTATAATTCACCCCTCCACTTT. The chain recombines TRBV6-8 with TRBJ1-6; D may be TRBD1 (5 bases). Trimming took off 6 bases at V and 3 bases at J, with 27 bases between the two ends. There are 20 residues in the CDR3. The germline CDR1 and CDR2 sequences are MNHGY and SAAAGT.

The chain couples TRBV28 to TRBJ1-2, with unresolved D. Germline CDR1 and CDR2: MDHEN and SYDVKM. The CDR3 length is 16 residues. V was shortened by 1 base and J by 0 bases, with 12 bases between the two germline ends. In nucleotides, the CDR3 is TGTGCCAGCAGTTTATACCAGGACCACACTAACTATGGCTACACCTTC. Its translation is CASSLYQDHTNYGYTF.

This chain links TRBV6-5 with TRBJ2-2; no reliable D call. The germline V gene has CDR1 MNHEY and CDR2 SVGAGI. This CDR3 is 14 amino acids long. V was trimmed by 1 base and J by 4 bases, leaving 7 bases between them. The CDR3 region is CASSYWRPTGELFF. In nucleotides, the CDR3 is TGTGCCAGCAGTTACTGGCGGCCCACCGGGGAGCTGTTTTTT.

On this clone itself: At the DNA level, this CDR3 is encoded by other sequences in the same sample as well. The V call is TRBV9, the J call TRBJ2-3; D not certain. This CDR3 is built from 13 residues. V was cut by 1 base and J by 0 bases, with 3 bases left in between. The germline V gene has CDR1 SGDLS and CDR2 YYNGEE. CDR3 sequence: CASSVSSTDTQYF. The CDR3 region has the DNA TGTGCCAGCAGCGTATCGAGCACAGATACGCAGTATTTT.

The chain couples TRBV15 to TRBJ2-2; D possibly corresponds to TRBD2 (5 bases). There are 15 residues in the CDR3. CDR1 LNHNV and CDR2 YYDKDF come from the germline V gene (reference sequence). Trimming cost V 0 bases and J 4 bases, with 9 bases left between them. CDR3 loop: CATSRDPGSTGELFF. The DNA of the CDR3 is TGTGCCACCAGCAGAGATCCGGGATCCACCGGGGAGCTGTTTTTT.

This clone was found once. The same CDR3 can be traced to other DNA sequences in this sample. The chain joins TRBV5-1 to TRBJ2-7; 8 bases agree with TRBD1. The CDR3 runs 15 residues. The germline CDR1 and CDR2 sequences are SGHRS and YFSETQ. V shed 3 bases, J shed 2 bases, and the junction held 7 bases outside the gene matches. The CDR3 DNA follows: TGCGCCAGCAGCTCAGGACAGGGATGGACCTACGAGCAGTACTTC. It specifies CASSSGQGWTYEQYF. Variable domain in full (rest from reference TRBV5-1 and TRBJ2-7): KAGVTQTPRYLIKTRGQQVTLSCSPISGHRSVSWYQQTPGQGLQFLFEYFSETQRNKGNFPGRFSGRQFSNSRSEMNVSTLELGDSALYLCASSSGQGWTYEQYFGPGTRLTVT.

The chain joins TRBV5-6 to TRBJ1-2; D is unclear. The CDR3 has 15 residues. V lost 0 bases and J 7 bases, leaving 16 bases between the germline ends. Germline V CDR1 and CDR2: SGHDT, YYEEEE. CDR3 protein: CASSLAGPQSAGYTF. The CDR3 DNA is TGTGCCAGCAGCTTGGCCGGGCCACAAAGTGCTGGCTACACCTTC. The entire variable domain, with the rest obtained from reference TRBV5-6 and TRBJ1-2, is as follows: DAGVTQSPTHLIKTRGQQVTLRCSPKSGHDTVSWYQQALGQGPQFIFQYYEEEERQRGNFPDRFSGHQFPNYSSELNVNALLLGDSALYLCASSLAGPQSAGYTFGSGTRLTVV.

The chain links TRBV13 to TRBJ2-3; TRBD2 is a possible D gene (6 bases). V gave up 5 bases and J gave up 1 base, with 16 bases separating them. The germline V gene encodes CDR1 PRHDT and CDR2 FYEKMQ (reference sequence). The CDR3 is 16 amino acids. The CDR3 DNA sequence: TGTGCCAGCAGCCTTGGGACTGTAGCGGGCACAGATACGCAGTATTTT. This gives the protein CASSLGTVAGTDTQYF. The full variable domain, completed using reference TRBV13 and TRBJ2-3, is AAGVIQSPRHLIKEKRETATLKCYPIPRHDTVYWYQQGPGQDPQFLISFYEKMQSDKGSIPDRFSAQQFSDYHSELNMSSLELGDSALYFCASSLGTVAGTDTQYFGPGTRLTVL.

To note about this clone: Within the sample, other DNA sequences also encode this same CDR3. The chain carries TRBV9 and TRBJ2-3, with D tentatively TRBD2 (6 bases). V was clipped by 0 bases and J by 2 bases, with 10 bases between them. CDR1 is SGDLS, CDR2 YYNGEE, per germline. The CDR3 length is 15 residues. CDR3 region: CASSVVGGSTDTQYF. The CDR3 bases are TGTGCCAGCAGCGTAGTCGGGGGATCCACAGATACGCAGTATTTT.

This clone has just one count. This chain uses TRBV6-5 with TRBJ1-1; D possibly corresponds to TRBD1 (6 bases). From germline, CDR1 is MNHEY and CDR2 SVGAGI. Trimming took 6 bases from V and 1 from J, leaving 15 bases between them. The CDR3 totals 15 residues. The CDR3 spells CASSWETGRNTEAFF. The CDR3 DNA reads as TGTGCCAGCAGCTGGGAAACAGGGAGGAACACTGAAGCTTTCTTT.

V and J are TRBV10-2 and TRBJ2-7; 7 bases map to TRBD2. CDR1 is WSHSY, CDR2 SAAADI, per germline. With 4 bases clipped from V and 7 bases from J, the junction kept 10 bases outside the gene matches. The CDR3 is 14 residues long. For the CDR3, the DNA is TGCGCCAGCAGTGTGGGGGAGGGCCCTCGGGAGCAGTACTTC. It encodes CASSVGEGPREQYF.

The chain uses TRBV19 and TRBJ1-5; D possibly corresponds to TRBD1 (6 bases). The germline V and J ends were trimmed by 5 bases and 6 bases, with 26 bases remaining between them. The CDR3 runs 18 residues. From germline, CDR1 is LNHDA and CDR2 SQIVND (reference sequence). The CDR3 loop is CASSHRAMVPEFSQPQHF. The CDR3 coding sequence is TGTGCCAGTAGTCACAGGGCAATGGTTCCCGAGTTTAGTCAGCCCCAGCATTTT.